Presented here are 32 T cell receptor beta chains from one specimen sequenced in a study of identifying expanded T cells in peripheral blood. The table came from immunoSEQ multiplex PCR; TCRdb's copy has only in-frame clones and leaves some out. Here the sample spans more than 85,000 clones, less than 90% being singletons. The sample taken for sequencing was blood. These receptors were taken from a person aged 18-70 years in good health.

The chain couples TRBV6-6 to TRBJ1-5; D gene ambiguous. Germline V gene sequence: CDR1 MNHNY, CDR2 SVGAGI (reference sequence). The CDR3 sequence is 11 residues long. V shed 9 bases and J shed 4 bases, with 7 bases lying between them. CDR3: CARRLNQPQHF. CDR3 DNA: TGTGCCAGACGACTGAATCAGCCCCAGCATTTT.

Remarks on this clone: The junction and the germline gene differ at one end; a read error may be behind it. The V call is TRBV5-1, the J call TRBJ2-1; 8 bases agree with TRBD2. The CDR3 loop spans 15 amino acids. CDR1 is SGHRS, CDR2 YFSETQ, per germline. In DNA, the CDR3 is TGCGCCAGCTGCTTAGCGGGACGCGCTCCTAATGAGCAGTTCTTC. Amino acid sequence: CASCLAGRAPNEQFF. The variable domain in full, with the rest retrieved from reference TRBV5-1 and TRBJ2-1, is KAGVTQTPRYLIKTRGQQVTLSCSPISGHRSVSWYQQTPGQGLQFLFEYFSETQRNKGNFPGRFSGRQFSNSRSEMNVSTLELGDSALYLCASCLAGRAPNEQFFGPGTRLTVL.

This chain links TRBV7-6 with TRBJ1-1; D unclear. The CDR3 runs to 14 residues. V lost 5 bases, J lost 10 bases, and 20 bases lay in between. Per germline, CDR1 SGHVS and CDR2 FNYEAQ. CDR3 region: CASSRRNTGNRAFF. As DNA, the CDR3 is TGTGCCAGCAGCCGTCGGAACACGGGGAACCGAGCTTTCTTT.

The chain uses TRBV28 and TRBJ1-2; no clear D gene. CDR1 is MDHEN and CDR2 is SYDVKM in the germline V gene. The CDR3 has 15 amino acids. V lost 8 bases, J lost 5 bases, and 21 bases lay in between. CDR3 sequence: CASRRIGGPIYGYTF. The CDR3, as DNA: TGTGCCAGCCGACGTATTGGAGGCCCCATTTATGGCTACACCTTC.

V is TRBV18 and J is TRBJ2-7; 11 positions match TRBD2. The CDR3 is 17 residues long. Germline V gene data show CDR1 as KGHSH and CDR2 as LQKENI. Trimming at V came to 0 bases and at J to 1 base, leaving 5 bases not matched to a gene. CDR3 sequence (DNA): TGTGCCAGCTCACCACCGGCTAGCGGGGGGCAGTCCTACGAGCAGTACTTC. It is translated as CASSPPASGGQSYEQYF.

CDR3 sequence (DNA): TGTGCCAGCAGCTTGGGGCCGTCCTCTGGAAACACCATATATTTT. It is translated as CASSLGPSSGNTIYF. The V call is TRBV5-4, the J call TRBJ1-3; D not resolved. The CDR3 sequence is 15 residues long. Trimming left V 0 bases short and J 0 bases short, with 7 bases between. Germline CDR1 reads SGHNT; CDR2 reads YYREEE (reference sequence).

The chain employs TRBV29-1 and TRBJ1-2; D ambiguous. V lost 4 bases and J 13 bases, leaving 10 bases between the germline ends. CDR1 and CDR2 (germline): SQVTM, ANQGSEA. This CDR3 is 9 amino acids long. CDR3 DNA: TGCAGCGTTGCCCCGGCCACCACCTTC. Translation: CSVAPATTF.

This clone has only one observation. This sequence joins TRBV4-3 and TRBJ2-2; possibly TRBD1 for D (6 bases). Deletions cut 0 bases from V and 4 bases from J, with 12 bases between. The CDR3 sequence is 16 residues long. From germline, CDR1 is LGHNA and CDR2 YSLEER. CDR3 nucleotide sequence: TGCGCCAGCAGCCAAGATTCGAGGGGGAGCACCGGGGAGCTGTTTTTT. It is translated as CASSQDSRGSTGELFF.

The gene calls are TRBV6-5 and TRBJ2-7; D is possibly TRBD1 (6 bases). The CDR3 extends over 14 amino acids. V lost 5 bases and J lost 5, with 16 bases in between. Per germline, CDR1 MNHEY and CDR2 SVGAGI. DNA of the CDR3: TGTGCCAGCAGTAGAGGACCCCCAGGGGACGAGCAGTACTTC. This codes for CASSRGPPGDEQYF.

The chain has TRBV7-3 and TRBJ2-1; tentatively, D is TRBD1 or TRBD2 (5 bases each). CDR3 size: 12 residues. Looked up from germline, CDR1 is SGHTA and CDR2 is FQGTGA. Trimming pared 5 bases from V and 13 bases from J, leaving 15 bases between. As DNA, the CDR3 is TGTGCCAGCAGCCCCGGCGAGGGACCACAGTTCTTC. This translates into CASSPGEGPQFF.

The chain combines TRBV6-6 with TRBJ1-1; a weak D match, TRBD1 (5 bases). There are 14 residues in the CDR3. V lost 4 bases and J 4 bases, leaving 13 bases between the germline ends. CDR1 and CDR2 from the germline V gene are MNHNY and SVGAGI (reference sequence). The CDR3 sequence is CASSSPGLFTEAFF. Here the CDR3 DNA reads TGTGCCAGCAGTTCCCCGGGACTATTCACTGAAGCTTTCTTT.

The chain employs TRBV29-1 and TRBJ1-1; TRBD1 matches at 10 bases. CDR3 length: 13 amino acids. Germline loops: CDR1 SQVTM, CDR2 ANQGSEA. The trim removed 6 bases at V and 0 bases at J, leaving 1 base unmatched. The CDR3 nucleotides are TGCAGCGTAGGGACAGGGGTGAACACTGAAGCTTTCTTT. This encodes CSVGTGVNTEAFF.

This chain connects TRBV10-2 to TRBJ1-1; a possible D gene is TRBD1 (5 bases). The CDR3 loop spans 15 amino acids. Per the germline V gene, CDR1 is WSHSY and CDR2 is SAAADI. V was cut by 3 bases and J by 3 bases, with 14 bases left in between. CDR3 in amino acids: CASSDLTWGDTEAFF. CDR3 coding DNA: TGCGCCAGCAGTGACCTGACGTGGGGGGACACTGAAGCTTTCTTT.

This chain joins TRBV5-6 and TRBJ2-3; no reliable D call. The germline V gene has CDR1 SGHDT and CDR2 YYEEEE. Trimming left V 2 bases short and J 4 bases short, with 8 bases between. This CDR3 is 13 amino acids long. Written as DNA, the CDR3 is TGTGCCAGCAGCTTAGGCGGAGCAGATACGCAGTATTTT. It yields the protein CASSLGGADTQYF.

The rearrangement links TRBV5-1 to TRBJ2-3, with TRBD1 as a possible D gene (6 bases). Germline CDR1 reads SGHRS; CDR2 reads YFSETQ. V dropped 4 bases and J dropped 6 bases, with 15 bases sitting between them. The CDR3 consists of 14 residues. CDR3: CASSDTTGTDTQYF. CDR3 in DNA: TGCGCCAGCAGCGACACCACAGGGACCGATACGCAGTATTTT.

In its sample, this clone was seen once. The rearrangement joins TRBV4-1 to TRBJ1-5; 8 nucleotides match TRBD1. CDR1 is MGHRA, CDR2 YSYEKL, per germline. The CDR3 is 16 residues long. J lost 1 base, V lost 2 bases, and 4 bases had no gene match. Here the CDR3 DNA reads TGCGCCAGCAGCCAAACAGGGGGGATAAGCAATCAGCCCCAGCATTTT. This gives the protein CASSQTGGISNQPQHF.

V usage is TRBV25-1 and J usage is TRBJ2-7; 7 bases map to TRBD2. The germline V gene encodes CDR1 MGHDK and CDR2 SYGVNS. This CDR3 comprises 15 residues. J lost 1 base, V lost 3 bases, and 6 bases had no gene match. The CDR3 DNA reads TGTGCCAGCAGTGATGGTAGCGGGCCTTCCTACGAGCAGTACTTC. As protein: CASSDGSGPSYEQYF.

The CDR3 spells CASSPDRGFGYTF. The CDR3 DNA is TGTGCCAGCAGTCCCGACAGGGGGTTTGGCTACACCTTC. J is TRBJ1-2 and V is TRBV27, with 9 bases that match TRBD1. This CDR3 region has 13 residues. V shed 5 bases, J shed 7 bases, and the junction held 5 bases outside the gene matches. Looked up from germline, CDR1 is MNHEY and CDR2 is SMNVEV (reference sequence).

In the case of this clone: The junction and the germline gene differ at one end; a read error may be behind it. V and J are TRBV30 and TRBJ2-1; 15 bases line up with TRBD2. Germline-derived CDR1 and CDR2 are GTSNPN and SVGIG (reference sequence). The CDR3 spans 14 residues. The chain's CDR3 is CAWSAGLAGGPILF. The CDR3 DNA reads TGTGCCTGGAGTGCCGGACTAGCGGGGGGGCCTATTCTCTTC.

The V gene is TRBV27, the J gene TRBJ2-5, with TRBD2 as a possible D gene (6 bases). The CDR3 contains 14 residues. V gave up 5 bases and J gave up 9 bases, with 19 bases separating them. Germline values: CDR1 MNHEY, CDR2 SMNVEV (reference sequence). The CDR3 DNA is TGTGCCAGCAGTGCGACCGGGACTTCTATCCCCCAGTACTTC. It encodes CASSATGTSIPQYF.

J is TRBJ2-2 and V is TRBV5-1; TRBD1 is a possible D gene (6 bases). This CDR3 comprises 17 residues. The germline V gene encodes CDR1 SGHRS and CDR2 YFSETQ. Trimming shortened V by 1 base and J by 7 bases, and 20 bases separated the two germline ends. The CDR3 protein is CASSLSPTDSSSGELFF. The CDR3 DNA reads TGCGCCAGCAGCTTGTCCCCGACGGACAGCTCCAGCGGGGAGCTGTTTTTT.

The CDR3 nucleotides are TGTGCCAGCAGCGCCACCGGGACCTCTGGACGCTACACCTTC. This codes for CASSATGTSGRYTF. The chain is built from TRBV9 and TRBJ1-2; D is possibly TRBD1 (5 bases). V was cut by 3 bases and J by 9 bases, with 18 bases left in between. Looked up from germline, CDR1 is SGDLS and CDR2 is YYNGEE. The CDR3 is made up of 14 amino acids.

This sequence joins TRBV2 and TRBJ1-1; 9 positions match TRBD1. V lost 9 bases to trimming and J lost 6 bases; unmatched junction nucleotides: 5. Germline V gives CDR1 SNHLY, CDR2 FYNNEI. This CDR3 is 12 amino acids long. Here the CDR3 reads CARPGTGPEAFF. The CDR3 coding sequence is TGTGCCAGGCCCGGGACAGGGCCTGAAGCTTTCTTT.

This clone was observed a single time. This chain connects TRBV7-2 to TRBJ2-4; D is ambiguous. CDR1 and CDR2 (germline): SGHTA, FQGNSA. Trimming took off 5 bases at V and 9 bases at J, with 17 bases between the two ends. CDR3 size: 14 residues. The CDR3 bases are TGTGCCAGCAGCCGGACCGACCCGGGTATCATTCAGTACTTC. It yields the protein CASSRTDPGIIQYF. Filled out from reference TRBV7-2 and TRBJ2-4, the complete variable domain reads GAGVSQSPSNKVTEKGKDVELRCDPISGHTALYWYRQSLGQGLEFLIYFQGNSAPDKSGLPSDRFSAERTGGSVSTLTIQRTQQEDSAVYLCASSRTDPGIIQYFGAGTRLSVL.

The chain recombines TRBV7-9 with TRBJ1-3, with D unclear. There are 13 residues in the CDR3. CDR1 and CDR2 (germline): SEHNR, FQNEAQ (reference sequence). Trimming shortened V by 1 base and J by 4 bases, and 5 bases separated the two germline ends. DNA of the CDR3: TGTGCCAGCAGCTTAGGGAACGGAAACACCATATATTTT. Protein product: CASSLGNGNTIYF.

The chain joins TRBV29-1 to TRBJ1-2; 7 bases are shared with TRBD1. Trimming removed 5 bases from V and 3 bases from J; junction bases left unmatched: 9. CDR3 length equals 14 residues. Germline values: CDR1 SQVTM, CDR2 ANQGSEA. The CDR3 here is CSVRPGQGDYGYTF. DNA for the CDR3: TGCAGCGTTAGACCGGGCCAGGGGGACTATGGCTACACCTTC.

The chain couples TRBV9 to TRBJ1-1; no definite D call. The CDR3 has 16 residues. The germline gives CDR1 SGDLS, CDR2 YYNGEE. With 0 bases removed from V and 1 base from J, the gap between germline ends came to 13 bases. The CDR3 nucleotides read TGTGCCAGCAGCGTAGACCCGGTCAGGACGAACACTGAAGCTTTCTTT. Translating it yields CASSVDPVRTNTEAFF.

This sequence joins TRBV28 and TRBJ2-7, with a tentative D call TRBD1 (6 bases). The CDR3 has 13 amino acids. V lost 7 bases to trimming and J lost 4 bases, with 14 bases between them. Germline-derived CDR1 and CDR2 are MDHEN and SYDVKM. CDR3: CASIRDTPYEQYF. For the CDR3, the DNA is TGTGCCAGCATAAGGGACACTCCATACGAGCAGTACTTC.

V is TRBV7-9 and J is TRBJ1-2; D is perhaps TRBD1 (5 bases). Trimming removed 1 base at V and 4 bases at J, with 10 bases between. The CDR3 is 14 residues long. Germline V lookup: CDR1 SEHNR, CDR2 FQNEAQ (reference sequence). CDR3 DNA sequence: TGTGCCAGCAGCTTAGAAGCCAGGGCCTATGGCTACACCTTC. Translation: CASSLEARAYGYTF.

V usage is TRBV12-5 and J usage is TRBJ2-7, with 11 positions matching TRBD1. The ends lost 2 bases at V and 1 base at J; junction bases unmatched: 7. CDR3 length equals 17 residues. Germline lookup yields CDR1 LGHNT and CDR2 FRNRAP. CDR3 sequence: CASGLYPGTGGSYEQYF. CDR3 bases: TGTGCTAGTGGTTTGTACCCCGGGACAGGGGGGTCCTACGAGCAGTACTTC.

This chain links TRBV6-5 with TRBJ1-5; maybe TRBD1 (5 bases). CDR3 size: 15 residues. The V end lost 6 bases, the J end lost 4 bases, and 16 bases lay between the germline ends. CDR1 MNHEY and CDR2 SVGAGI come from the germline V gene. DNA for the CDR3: TGTGCCAGCAGCCGAGGGACGAGTAATAATCAGCCCCAGCATTTT. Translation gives CASSRGTSNNQPQHF.

The CDR3 here is CASSAGSGGGTQYF. In DNA, the CDR3 is TGTGCCAGCAGCGCCGGGAGCGGGGGAGGGACCCAGTACTTC. The rearrangement uses TRBV9 and TRBJ2-5; 8 bases fit TRBD2. Germline trimming cut 3 bases from V and 7 bases from J; bases unmatched to any gene: 8. Per germline, CDR1 SGDLS and CDR2 YYNGEE. The CDR3 loop spans 14 amino acids.